This entry lists 25 T cell receptor beta chains sequenced from one sample in a study of tumor and adjacent non-tumor tissue in lung cancer. The template was RNA from unsorted bulk tissue. TCRbeta libraries were built with three rounds of nested PCR, modified from ARM-PCR. TCRdb reprocessed the multiplex PCR reads via MiXCR and lists one record per CDR3 protein. The sample consists of around 71,000 distinct CDR3 sequences, approximately 77% of them appearing once. Sequencing input: lung tumor tissue. These receptors were collected from a middle-aged woman with non-small cell lung cancer.

Details on this clonotype: A read error is possible here, since a much larger clone lies one base away. The rearrangement joins TRBV13 to TRBJ2-7, with D hard to call. CDR3 length equals 12 residues. V lost 2 bases, J lost 7 bases, and 9 bases lay in between. CDR1 and CDR2 (germline): PRHDT, FYEKMQ (reference sequence). This CDR3 is CASSLYFCEQYF. In DNA, the CDR3 is TGTGCCAGCAGCTTATATTTTTGTGAGCAGTACTTC.

About this clonotype: At one boundary the junction diverges from the germline segment, which might be a read error. The chain employs TRBV20-1 and TRBJ2-2; the match to TRBD2 covers 8 bases. The CDR3 runs 14 residues. Germline V lookup: CDR1 DFQATT, CDR2 SNEGSKA (reference sequence). CDR3 coding DNA: TGCAGTGCTACACCGGGACTAGTAACCGGAGAGCTGTTTTTT. Its translation is CSATPGLVTGELFF.

Points on this clonotype: Compared with germline, one end of the junction differs, possibly owing to a read error. The V call is TRBV28, the J call TRBJ2-2; D possibly matches TRBD1 or TRBD2 (5 bases each). The germline CDR1 and CDR2 sequences are MDHEN and SYDVKM. This CDR3 region has 14 residues. DNA for the CDR3: TGTGCCAGCACTTTTACCCGGGGCACCGGGGAGCTGCTTTTT. This codes for CASTFTRGTGELLF. The full variable domain, its missing parts supplied by reference TRBV28 and TRBJ2-2, is DVKVTQSSRYLVKRTGEKVFLECVQDMDHENMFWYRQDPGLGLRLIYFSYDVKMKEKGDIPEGYSVSREKKERFSLILESASTNQTSMYLCASTFTRGTGELLFGEGSRLTVL.

The chain couples TRBV4-2 to TRBJ2-7; D remains unclear. Germline CDR1 is LGHNA and CDR2 is YNFKEQ. The CDR3 runs 13 residues. Trimming stripped 3 bases from V and 7 bases from J, with 13 bases between. The chain's CDR3 is CASSQAHSEEQYF. As DNA, the CDR3 is TGTGCCAGCAGCCAGGCCCACAGCGAGGAGCAGTACTTC.

On this clonotype: One end of the junction is discordant with germline, which a read error may explain. The chain recombines TRBV11-2 with TRBJ1-3; D is ambiguous. Germline CDR1 reads SGHAT; CDR2 reads FQNNGV. CDR3 size: 15 residues. Here the CDR3 DNA reads TGCGCCAGCAGCTCCCACCTGGTAGGGGGAAACACCATATATTTT. It codes for CASSSHLVGGNTIYF.

A word on this clonotype: A read error may be the cause here, since a much bigger clone is one base away. The chain combines TRBV6-5 with TRBJ2-2; 9 nucleotides agree with TRBD1. This CDR3 has 15 residues. Germline CDR1 reads MNHEY; CDR2 reads SVGAGI. The CDR3 DNA sequence: TGTACCAGCAGCAAACAGGGGGCGGGCACCGGGGAGCTGTTTTTT. Translating gives CTSSKQGAGTGELFF.

On this clonotype: The conserved phenylalanine or tryptophan is not found at the CDR3 terminus, so this likely reflects a read error. No DNA is shown, since the ends of the CDR3 on it are uncertain; the CDR3 is the one TCRdb lists. This chain joins TRBV12-3 or TRBV12-4 and TRBJ1-1; the table assigns TRBD1, which was not confirmed against the DNA. The CDR3 is made up of 13 amino acids, end residues included. The CDR3 region is CASSGGQNTESFV.

About this clonotype: The CDR3 end shows no conserved phenylalanine or tryptophan, and so a read error is likely. The rearrangement links TRBV6-6 to TRBJ2-1; a weak D match, TRBD2 (5 bases). Looked up from germline, CDR1 is MNHNY and CDR2 is SVGAGI (reference sequence). The CDR3 totals 14 residues. CDR3 nucleotides: TGTGCCAACAGTTACCTGCGGGCTCGAGATGAGCAGTTCATC. This codes for CANSYLRARDEQFI.

In the case of this clonotype: A much larger clone lies one base from this, so it may be a read error. The V and J genes are TRBV6-1 and TRBJ2-1; D is possibly TRBD1 or TRBD2 (5 bases each). Trimming took 6 bases from V and 3 from J, leaving 15 bases between them. Germline CDR1 is MNHNS and CDR2 is SASEGT. The CDR3 has 15 residues. Here the CDR3 reads CASSRDGSFYNEQFF. CDR3 in DNA: TGTGCCAGCAGCAGGGACGGAAGTTTCTACAATGAGCAGTTCTTC.

Worth noting for this clonotype: A much larger clone sits a single nucleotide away, making a read error possible. This chain joins TRBV20-1 and TRBJ2-7; D remains ambiguous. Trimming pared 0 bases from V and 0 bases from J, leaving 12 bases between. In germline, CDR1 is DFQATT, CDR2 SNEGSKA (reference sequence). The length of the CDR3 is 15 residues. Here the CDR3 reads CSARDQLGSSYEQYF. For the CDR3, the DNA is TGCAGTGCTAGAGATCAACTGGGTAGCTCCTACGAGCAGTACTTC.

This clonotype was recorded at least ten times. The V and J genes are TRBV14 and TRBJ2-1; 8 positions match TRBD1. Germline V lookup: CDR1 SGHDN, CDR2 FVKESK. With 4 bases clipped from V and 3 bases from J, the junction kept 8 bases outside the gene matches. This CDR3 contains 16 residues. CDR3 DNA: TGTGCCAGCAGCCCCCGGACAGGGTTAATCTACAATGAGCAGTTCTTC. Translated: CASSPRTGLIYNEQFF.

This clonotype was picked up many times. The chain uses TRBV10-3 and TRBJ2-3, with TRBD2 identical over 9 bases. The CDR3 covers 14 residues. V shed 10 bases, J shed 4 bases, and the junction held 9 bases outside the gene matches. Looked up from germline, CDR1 is ENHRY and CDR2 is SYGVKD. This CDR3 is CATEAGGSADTQYF. CDR3 in DNA: TGTGCCACCGAGGCGGGAGGGTCGGCAGATACGCAGTATTTT.

To note about this clonotype: Sequence at one end of the junction differs from germline and may be a read error. This chain joins TRBV11-2 and TRBJ2-5; D possibly corresponds to TRBD2 (6 bases). The CDR3 totals 16 residues. Germline lookup yields CDR1 SGHAT and CDR2 FQNNGV. This CDR3 reads CASSLVMRRAQETHYF. The CDR3 region has the DNA TGTGCCAGCAGCTTAGTTATGCGGAGGGCCCAGGAGACCCACTACTTC.

Remarks on this clonotype: The conserved final phenylalanine or tryptophan is absent from the CDR3, which likely points to a read error. The rearrangement joins TRBV29-1 to TRBJ2-1; 13 bases are a match to TRBD2. Germline CDR1 and CDR2: SQVTM and ANQGSEA. This CDR3 has 14 amino acids. In DNA, the CDR3 is TGCATCGTTGGGACTAGCGGGACCTACAATGAGCAGTTCCTC. It is translated as CIVGTSGTYNEQFL.

Of note for this clonotype: A read error is possible here, since a much larger clone lies one base away. The chain couples TRBV7-8 to TRBJ1-2; 7 nucleotides line up with TRBD1. Trimming removed 2 bases from V and 4 bases from J; junction bases left unmatched: 7. The germline gives CDR1 SGHVS, CDR2 FQNEAQ. The CDR3 has 15 amino acids. The CDR3 sequence: CASSLRAGGAYGYTF. The CDR3 DNA follows: TGTGCCAGCAGCTTAAGGGCAGGGGGGGCCTATGGCTACACCTTC.

This clonotype was counted ten times or more. J is TRBJ1-5 and V is TRBV20-1; perhaps TRBD1 as D (5 bases). Germline CDR1 DFQATT, CDR2 SNEGSKA (reference sequence). The ends were cut back, 4 bases at V and 6 bases at J, with 19 bases in the middle. The CDR3 has 15 residues. The CDR3 reads CSATQEGRDFQPQHF. Written as DNA, the CDR3 is TGCAGTGCTACCCAGGAGGGGCGAGATTTTCAGCCCCAGCATTTT.

On this clonotype: At one end the junction does not follow the germline gene, possibly because of a read error. V usage is TRBV20-1 and J usage is TRBJ2-1; D might be TRBD2 (5 bases). This CDR3 is built from 15 residues. Germline V CDR1 and CDR2: DFQATT, SNEGSKA (reference sequence). The CDR3 DNA reads TGCAATGCTAGTTCGTTAGTGGGTGGACTTAGTGAGCAGTTCTTC. This encodes CNASSLVGGLSEQFF.

The rearrangement uses TRBV20-1 and TRBJ2-1, with 9 bases identical to TRBD2. The V gene's germline CDR1 is DFQATT and CDR2 SNEGSKA (reference sequence). The CDR3 has 15 amino acids. V dropped 5 bases and J dropped 5; count of bases not matched to a gene: 10. CDR3 protein: CSAYISGRQDNEQFF. The CDR3 DNA follows: TGCAGTGCTTATATAAGCGGGAGGCAAGACAATGAGCAGTTCTTC.

The chain links TRBV4-1 to TRBJ2-5; D unclear. CDR1 MGHRA and CDR2 YSYEKL come from the germline V gene. The CDR3 has 15 residues. Trimming removed 2 bases from V and 4 bases from J, with 14 bases in between. The CDR3 region is CASSQTPSRAETQYF. DNA of the CDR3: TGCGCCAGCAGCCAAACTCCAAGTAGGGCAGAGACCCAGTACTTC.

The chain combines TRBV11-3 with TRBJ2-1; D unclear. V was cut by 5 bases and J by 11 bases, with 25 bases left in between. Germline V CDR1 and CDR2: SGHNT, YENEEA. CDR3 length: 16 residues. The CDR3 DNA follows: TGTGCCAGCAGCCCAAGACCTAGGAGCTTCTACGATAAGCAGTTCTTC. This gives the protein CASSPRPRSFYDKQFF.

Comment on this clonotype: This CDR3 is missing its conserved last phenylalanine or tryptophan, likely due to a read error. This sequence joins TRBV10-2 and TRBJ1-5; D perhaps matches TRBD1 (5 bases). CDR3 length: 16 residues. The germline CDR1 and CDR2 sequences are WSHSY and SAAADI. CDR3 bases: TGCGCCAGCAAACAGGTGTGGCCTGCGAGCAGTCAGCCCCAGCATGTT. Translated: CASKQVWPASSQPQHV.

As concerns this clonotype: The final CDR3 position lacks the conserved phenylalanine or tryptophan, pointing to a likely read error. This chain uses TRBV20-1 with TRBJ1-4; TRBD1 agrees at 7 bases. CDR3 length equals 14 residues. Germline CDR1 DFQATT, CDR2 SNEGSKA (reference sequence). The CDR3 nucleotides read TGCAGTACTAGAGATTACGGCAGGGGGGAAAAACTGTTTATT. Translation gives CSTRDYGRGEKLFI.

As regards this clonotype: A read error may account for a junction end that differs from germline. The CDR3 here is CMVEDPRSYNEQFF. The CDR3 DNA sequence: TGCATGGTTGAAGACCCTCGGAGCTACAACGAGCAGTTCTTC. V is TRBV29-1 and J is TRBJ2-1, with D uncertain. The V gene's germline CDR1 is SQVTM and CDR2 ANQGSEA. This CDR3 is built from 14 residues.

V gene TRBV27 combines with J gene TRBJ2-3; the D is unclear. The last part of the DNA fits TRBJ1-5 better; the J call may be wrong. Germline CDR1 reads MNHEY; CDR2 reads SMNVEV (reference sequence). The CDR3 length is 12 residues. The CDR3 nucleotides read TGTGCCAGCAGTTTATCGAGCCAGGTGCAGCATTTT. This translates into CASSLSSQVQHF.

The chain joins TRBV20-1 to TRBJ2-5, with D possibly matching TRBD2 (6 bases). This CDR3 spans 15 amino acids. V dropped 6 bases and J dropped 3 bases, with 20 bases sitting between them. Germline values: CDR1 DFQATT, CDR2 SNEGSKA (reference sequence). CDR3 residues: CSATPGGEKKETQYF. For the CDR3, the DNA is TGCAGTGCCACTCCGGGCGGGGAAAAAAAAGAGACCCAGTACTTC.